The 3 T cell receptor beta chains below were found in one sample sequenced in a study of response to subunit inactivated influenza vaccine. One entry per CDR3 protein results from TCRdb running MiXCR on the RT-PCR reads. Found here are hundreds of thousands of distinct CDR3 sequences, approximately 14% of them singletons; the top ten hold approximately 6.5%. Sequenced here: PBMCs from blood, sampled approximately 15 days before vaccination. These TCRs come from a middle-aged man who received an inactivated influenza vaccine.

This clonotype has more than one count but fewer than ten. Here the CDR3 reads CASSQDGDEQYF. The CDR3 DNA reads TGCGCCAGCAGCCAAGATGGCGATGAGCAGTACTTC. The chain links TRBV4-3 to TRBJ2-7; D is uncertain. CDR1 LGHNA and CDR2 YSLEER come from the germline V gene. This CDR3 comprises 12 residues. V was shortened by 0 bases and J by 7 bases, with 7 bases between the two germline ends.

This clonotype was counted at least ten times. Here the CDR3 DNA reads TGCAGCGTTGAATTGGGAACCGAGCAGTACTTC. The encoded protein is CSVELGTEQYF. The gene calls are TRBV29-1 and TRBJ2-7; D uncertain. Germline assignment: CDR1 SQVTM and CDR2 ANQGSEA. The germline V and J ends were trimmed by 2 bases and 6 bases, with 8 bases remaining between them. The CDR3 covers 11 residues.

The chain links TRBV3-1 to TRBJ2-7; 7 positions agree with TRBD2. The length of the CDR3 is 13 residues. After removal of 9 bases from V and 3 bases from J, the junction contained 8 bases not matched to a gene. Germline V CDR1 and CDR2: LGHDT, YNNKEL (reference sequence). CDR3: CARRLAFSYEQYF. CDR3 bases: TGTGCCAGACGACTAGCCTTCAGCTACGAGCAGTACTTC.